The 20 T cell receptor beta chains given below trace back to one sample, sequenced in a study of T cell responses to AZD1222 COVID-19 vaccine. Only in-frame clones appear in the TCRdb table, and some are missing; sequencing was by immunoSEQ multiplex PCR. Of about 150,000 clones listed, 90% were seen once; the top ten hold about 6%. This specimen was peripheral blood, taken 28 days after the second AZD1222 dose. The receptor set was obtained from an adult who received the AZD1222 COVID-19 vaccine.

This rearrangement joins TRBV28 to TRBJ2-6; no clear D. Trimming removed 0 bases from V and 0 bases from J, with 3 bases in between. CDR3 size: 15 residues. Germline V CDR1 and CDR2: MDHEN, SYDVKM. The CDR3 protein is CASSLWTSGANVLTF. CDR3 coding DNA: TGTGCCAGCAGTTTATGGACCTCTGGGGCCAACGTCCTGACTTTC.

The rearrangement links TRBV7-8 to TRBJ2-7, with 12 nucleotides matching TRBD2. This CDR3 has 17 residues. V dropped 0 bases and J dropped 4; count of bases not matched to a gene: 7. Germline V gene sequence: CDR1 SGHVS, CDR2 FQNEAQ. CDR3 protein: CASSLAPSGRGDYEQYF. The DNA of the CDR3 is TGTGCCAGCAGCTTAGCTCCTAGCGGGAGGGGAGATTACGAGCAGTACTTC.

This CDR3 reads CAIRDSPQETQYF. CDR3 nucleotides: TGTGCCATCAGGGACTCCCCTCAAGAGACCCAGTACTTC. This chain uses TRBV10-3 with TRBJ2-5, with a tentative D call TRBD2 (5 bases). Germline assignment: CDR1 ENHRY and CDR2 SYGVKD. Trimming pared 6 bases from V and 2 bases from J, leaving 10 bases between. The CDR3 extends over 13 amino acids.

V is TRBV2 and J is TRBJ2-7, with 7 bases lining up with TRBD1. Germline lookup yields CDR1 SNHLY and CDR2 FYNNEI. The CDR3 is made up of 13 amino acids. V lost 5 bases and J lost 3; bases outside the gene matches: 4. CDR3 residues: CASSLGQRYEQYF. For the CDR3, the DNA is TGTGCCAGCAGTTTGGGACAGCGCTACGAGCAGTACTTC.

V and J are TRBV5-1 and TRBJ2-7, with D uncertain. The CDR3 loop spans 14 amino acids. Per the germline V gene, CDR1 is SGHRS and CDR2 is YFSETQ. The V and J ends lost 0 bases and 6 bases respectively, with 13 bases between them. The CDR3: CASSLASASLEQYF. The CDR3 DNA reads as TGCGCCAGCAGCTTGGCCTCGGCATCCCTCGAGCAGTACTTC.

The rearrangement uses TRBV9 and TRBJ1-1, with D possibly being TRBD1 (5 bases). The CDR3 totals 14 residues. V was pared by 2 bases and J by 4 bases, with 12 bases between. Germline CDR1 reads SGDLS; CDR2 reads YYNGEE. CDR3 sequence: CASSVSQGATEAFF. In DNA, the CDR3 is TGTGCCAGCAGCGTTAGTCAGGGAGCCACTGAAGCTTTCTTT.

V is TRBV7-3 and J is TRBJ1-2; TRBD1 matches 8 bases. This CDR3 is built from 15 residues. From germline, CDR1 is SGHTA and CDR2 FQGTGA. Losses at the gene ends were 4 bases for V and 0 bases for J; bases not matched to a gene: 4. Here the CDR3 reads CASSSPGQANYGYTF. The CDR3 DNA reads as TGTGCCAGCAGCTCTCCGGGACAGGCTAACTATGGCTACACCTTC.

CDR3 DNA: TGTGCCAGCAGCCAAGAGCTCGGGACGGCTAATGAAAAACTGTTTTTT. This gives the protein CASSQELGTANEKLFF. J is TRBJ1-4 and V is TRBV4-2; D may be TRBD1 (5 bases). Germline V gene data show CDR1 as LGHNA and CDR2 as YNFKEQ. Trimming shortened V by 0 bases and J by 3 bases, and 11 bases separated the two germline ends. The length of the CDR3 is 16 residues.

This chain links TRBV7-3 with TRBJ1-6; 7 nucleotides line up with TRBD1. From germline, CDR1 is SGHTA and CDR2 FQGTGA. The CDR3 runs 14 residues. Trimming cost V 5 bases and J 7 bases; bases outside gene matches: 5. The CDR3 here is CASSHRGENSPLHF. The CDR3 bases are TGTGCCAGCAGCCACAGGGGAGAGAATTCACCCCTCCACTTT.

This chain links TRBV4-1 with TRBJ2-1, with D tentatively TRBD2 (5 bases). The V end was cut by 4 bases, the J end by 4 bases, with 17 bases between. The CDR3 has 16 residues. The germline V gene encodes CDR1 MGHRA and CDR2 YSYEKL. In DNA, the CDR3 is TGCGCCAGCAGCCCCCTCGGGGTTGGAGGTTACAATGAGCAGTTCTTC. Translated: CASSPLGVGGYNEQFF.

The chain links TRBV2 to TRBJ2-4, with D hard to call. The CDR3 has 14 amino acids. Germline V gives CDR1 SNHLY, CDR2 FYNNEI. Trimming removed 3 bases from V and 1 base from J, with 7 bases in between. CDR3 sequence reads: CASSERPAKNIQYF. In DNA, the CDR3 is TGTGCCAGCAGTGAGAGACCGGCCAAAAACATTCAGTACTTC.

The chain links TRBV10-2 to TRBJ1-6; D may be TRBD1 (6 bases). V was clipped by 4 bases and J by 7 bases, with 11 bases between them. Germline V gene lookup returns CDR1 WSHSY and CDR2 SAAADI. The CDR3 runs 14 residues. The DNA for the CDR3 is TGCGCCAGCAGTGTTGCAGGGGCAAATTCACCCCTCCACTTT. Translating gives CASSVAGANSPLHF.

The chain has TRBV11-2 and TRBJ1-1; D not certain. V lost 7 bases, J lost 5 bases, and 14 bases lay in between. The germline V gene has CDR1 SGHAT and CDR2 FQNNGV. The length of the CDR3 is 13 residues. The CDR3 coding sequence is TGTGCCAGCACCCGCCCCCCGGGAACTGAAGCTTTCTTT. This codes for CASTRPPGTEAFF.

V usage is TRBV28 and J usage is TRBJ1-2; TRBD1 matches at 9 bases. CDR1 is MDHEN, CDR2 SYDVKM, per germline. The CDR3 contains 15 residues. With 3 bases clipped from V and 8 bases from J, the junction kept 10 bases outside the gene matches. The CDR3 bases are TGTGCCAGCAGTTTCTCGACAGGGGGTTTACGGGGCTACACCTTC. Amino acid sequence: CASSFSTGGLRGYTF.

This clone showed up just once. The chain carries TRBV2 and TRBJ1-1, with D possibly being TRBD1 (5 bases). The V and J ends lost 8 bases and 1 base respectively, with 20 bases between them. The V gene's germline CDR1 is SNHLY and CDR2 FYNNEI. The CDR3 runs to 16 residues. CDR3 sequence: CASHPPWGSQNTEAFF. CDR3 DNA: TGTGCCAGCCATCCCCCCTGGGGCAGTCAGAACACTGAAGCTTTCTTT.

This clone appeared once. The rearrangement links TRBV30 to TRBJ1-1; 8 positions agree with TRBD1. The CDR3 contains 13 residues. After removal of 0 bases from V and 11 bases from J, the junction contained 8 bases not matched to a gene. Germline CDR1 and CDR2: GTSNPN and SVGIG (reference sequence). The CDR3 region is CAWSVKYRTGAFF. The CDR3 region has the DNA TGTGCCTGGAGTGTAAAATATCGGACAGGGGCTTTCTTT. Supplemented by reference TRBV30 and TRBJ1-1, the full variable domain reads SQTIHQWPATLVQPVGSPLSLECTVEGTSNPNLYWYRQAAGRGLQLLFYSVGIGQISSEVPQNLSASRPQDRQFILSSKKLLLSDSGFYLCAWSVKYRTGAFFGQGTRLTVV.

The J gene is TRBJ1-2, the V gene TRBV24-1, with TRBD1 matching 8 bases. After removal of 4 bases from V and 8 bases from J, the junction contained 5 bases not matched to a gene. The CDR3 is 13 amino acids. Per germline, CDR1 KGHDR and CDR2 SFDVKD. In DNA, the CDR3 is TGTGCCACCAGTGACTGGACAGGGACCGGCTACACCTTC. Its protein product is CATSDWTGTGYTF.

This rearrangement joins TRBV5-6 to TRBJ1-5, with D possibly matching TRBD1 (5 bases). Germline CDR1 reads SGHDT; CDR2 reads YYEEEE. The CDR3 extends over 16 amino acids. Trimming took off 0 bases at V and 2 bases at J, with 12 bases between the two ends. CDR3: CASSLGAGIGNQPQHF. The CDR3 nucleotides read TGTGCCAGCAGCTTGGGAGCAGGGATAGGCAATCAGCCCCAGCATTTT.

This clone was seen a single time. J is TRBJ1-2 and V is TRBV5-5; no reliable D call. The ends were cut back, 0 bases at V and 0 bases at J, with 12 bases in the middle. CDR3 size: 16 residues. In germline, CDR1 is SGHKS, CDR2 YYEKEE (reference sequence). The CDR3 region is CASSLGVTGTNYGYTF. DNA of the CDR3: TGTGCCAGCAGCTTGGGGGTTACGGGAACTAACTATGGCTACACCTTC. Looking up the rest from reference TRBV5-5 and TRBJ1-2 gives the full variable domain: DAGVTQSPTHLIKTRGQQVTLRCSPISGHKSVSWYQQVLGQGPQFIFQYYEKEERGRGNFPDRFSARQFPNYSSELNVNALLLGDSALYLCASSLGVTGTNYGYTFGSGTRLTVV.

The chain carries TRBV28 and TRBJ1-2; TRBD1 matches 11 bases. The V segment lost 6 bases and the J segment 2 bases; nucleotides outside the gene matches: 8. In germline, CDR1 is MDHEN, CDR2 SYDVKM. The CDR3 sequence is 16 residues long. This CDR3 reads CASRQSGTGGNYGYTF. The CDR3 DNA is TGTGCCAGCAGACAATCCGGGACAGGGGGAAACTATGGCTACACCTTC.